A single sample gave rise to the 9 T cell receptor beta chains below, sequenced in a study of T cell repertoires in cytomegalovirus infection. TCRdb re-called the reads with MiXCR, one entry per CDR3 protein. The sample contains 250,000 to 300,000 distinct CDR3 sequences, roughly 23% of which appear only once. The specimen was PBMCs. These receptors all come from a human donor in good health (CMV status not recorded). Some clones in this sample may be carry-over from other donors' samples.

This clonotype has only a few counts. The chain uses TRBV28 and TRBJ2-5; 16 nucleotides line up with TRBD2. This CDR3 region has 16 residues. V lost 2 bases and J lost 7; bases outside the gene matches: 4. Germline-derived CDR1 and CDR2 are MDHEN and SYDVKM. CDR3 bases: TGTGCCAGCAGTTTACCGGGACTAGCGGGAGGGGTGACCCAGTACTTC. Residues: CASSLPGLAGGVTQYF.

The rearrangement uses TRBV11-2 and TRBJ2-1, with 8 nucleotides matching TRBD1. Germline V gene data show CDR1 as SGHAT and CDR2 as FQNNGV. The CDR3 is 14 residues long. V shed 5 bases, J shed 6 bases, and the junction held 6 bases outside the gene matches. The CDR3 protein is CASSEDRGSNEQFF. For the CDR3, the DNA is TGTGCCAGCAGCGAAGACAGGGGCAGCAATGAGCAGTTCTTC.

This clonotype was found a few times. The CDR3 here is CASSQDADSSNTGELFF. The CDR3 nucleotides are TGCGCCAGCAGCCAAGATGCGGATAGCTCGAACACCGGGGAGCTGTTTTTT. This chain connects TRBV4-1 to TRBJ2-2; D gene ambiguous. This CDR3 region has 17 residues. Germline V gene data show CDR1 as MGHRA and CDR2 as YSYEKL. V gave up 0 bases and J gave up 0 bases, with 11 bases separating them.

In its sample, this clonotype was seen once. This likely came from a read error, as a far larger clone is one base away. This chain uses TRBV7-8 with TRBJ1-4, with D uncertain. The length of the CDR3 is 12 residues. Trimming took 1 base from V and 8 from J, leaving 5 bases between them. The germline V gene has CDR1 SGHVS and CDR2 FQNEAQ. CDR3 sequence: CASSLGVEKLFF. The CDR3 region has the DNA TGTGCCAGCAGCTTAGGGGTCGAAAAACTGTTTTTT.

This clonotype was seen a few times. V usage is TRBV12-3 or TRBV12-4 and J usage is TRBJ1-5, with D tentatively TRBD1 (5 bases). V lost 1 base and J 7 bases, leaving 14 bases between the germline ends. The CDR3 has 15 residues. Here the CDR3 reads CASSLGDPDPQPQHF. The CDR3 nucleotides read TGTGCCAGCAGTTTAGGGGACCCCGATCCCCAGCCCCAGCATTTT.

The CDR3 nucleotides are TGCAGCGCTGGGGAACCGGGACCAAATTCACCCCTCCACTTT. Amino acid sequence: CSAGEPGPNSPLHF. The chain joins TRBV29-1 to TRBJ1-6, with D perhaps matching TRBD1 (5 bases). V was trimmed by 7 bases and J by 7 bases, leaving 17 bases between them. The CDR3 loop spans 14 amino acids. Germline lookup yields CDR1 SQVTM and CDR2 ANQGSEA.

This clonotype was detected a few times. J is TRBJ1-1 and V is TRBV10-2; D is uncertain. There are 13 residues in the CDR3. Germline V CDR1 and CDR2: WSHSY, SAAADI. Trimming removed 3 bases from V and 11 bases from J, with 16 bases in between. CDR3 region: CASSDPGNPGAFF. CDR3 nucleotides: TGCGCCAGCAGTGACCCAGGTAACCCGGGGGCTTTCTTT.

This clonotype was seen more than once but under ten times. V usage is TRBV4-3 and J usage is TRBJ2-1; 7 nucleotides agree with TRBD2. V dropped 1 base and J dropped 10; count of bases not matched to a gene: 1. This CDR3 region has 12 residues. Germline CDR1 and CDR2: LGHNA and YSLEER. The CDR3 reads CASSQGGGEQFF. The DNA of the CDR3 is TGCGCCAGCAGCCAAGGGGGGGGGGAGCAGTTCTTC.

This clonotype showed up many times. J is TRBJ2-3 and V is TRBV6-6, with TRBD2 matching 9 bases. The trim removed 6 bases at V and 1 base at J, leaving 5 bases unmatched. The germline V gene has CDR1 MNHNY and CDR2 SVGAGI (reference sequence). This CDR3 spans 15 amino acids. Here the CDR3 reads CASSTPSGGTDTQYF. CDR3 bases: TGTGCCAGCAGCACCCCTAGCGGGGGCACAGATACGCAGTATTTT.